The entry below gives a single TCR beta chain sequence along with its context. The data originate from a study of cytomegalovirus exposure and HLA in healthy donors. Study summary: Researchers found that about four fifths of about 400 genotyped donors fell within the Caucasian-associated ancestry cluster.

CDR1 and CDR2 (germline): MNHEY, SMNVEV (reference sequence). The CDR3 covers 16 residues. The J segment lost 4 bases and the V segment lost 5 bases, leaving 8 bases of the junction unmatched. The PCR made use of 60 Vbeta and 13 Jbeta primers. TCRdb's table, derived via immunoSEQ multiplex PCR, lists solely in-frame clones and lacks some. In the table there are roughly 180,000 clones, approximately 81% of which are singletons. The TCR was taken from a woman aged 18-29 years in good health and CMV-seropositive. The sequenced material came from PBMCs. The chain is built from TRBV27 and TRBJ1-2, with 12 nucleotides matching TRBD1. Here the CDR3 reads CASSPGQGARSYGYTF. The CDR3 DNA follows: TGTGCCAGCAGTCCGGGACAGGGGGCGCGGAGCTATGGCTACACCTTC.